The 32 T cell receptor beta chains presented below share a single source sample, sequenced in a study of read filtering for tumor transcriptome and immune sequencing. Molecular barcoded adaptors covering alpha/delta and beta/gamma chains were used on 400 to 450 ng RNA. Using its own MiXCR run on the reads, TCRdb lists one record per CDR3 protein. The sample has approximately 38,000 distinct CDR3 sequences; 12% to 15% are singletons. The sample consisted of a population of CD138-negative cells sorted from bone marrow. The receptors were gathered from a donor at least 40 years old with multiple myeloma.

This clonotype occurred many times. V gene TRBV5-1 combines with J gene TRBJ1-6, with 7 nucleotides matching TRBD1. Germline CDR1 SGHRS, CDR2 YFSETQ. This CDR3 is 16 amino acids long. Losses at the gene ends were 0 bases for V and 5 bases for J; bases not matched to a gene: 5. CDR3 in amino acids: CASSLVVGGDNSPLHF. In DNA, the CDR3 is TGCGCCAGCAGCTTGGTTGTAGGGGGCGATAATTCACCCCTCCACTTT.

There are many counts of this clonotype. This sequence joins TRBV7-9 and TRBJ2-7, with a possible D match to TRBD2 (5 bases). Germline CDR1 and CDR2: SEHNR and FQNEAQ (reference sequence). The V end lost 5 bases, the J end lost 4 bases, and 15 bases lay between the germline ends. The length of the CDR3 is 14 residues. CDR3 nucleotide sequence: TGTGCCAGCAGCCCCGCGGGTCTAGCTTACGAGCAGTACTTC. Translation gives CASSPAGLAYEQYF.

About this clonotype itself: The junction differs from germline at one of its ends, possibly a read error. The chain couples TRBV18 to TRBJ2-1, with D maybe TRBD2 (5 bases). Germline-derived CDR1 and CDR2 are KGHSH and LQKENI. CDR3 length equals 16 residues. Here the CDR3 DNA reads TGTGCCAGCCCACCGGTGGGGAGAACCGGCTACAATGAGCAGTTCTTC. It yields the protein CASPPVGRTGYNEQFF.

The sample holds many counts of this clonotype. The rearrangement uses TRBV28 and TRBJ1-1; D is unclear. Germline V gives CDR1 MDHEN, CDR2 SYDVKM. The CDR3 is made up of 12 amino acids. Trimming shortened V by 7 bases and J by 4 bases, and 10 bases separated the two germline ends. In DNA form, the CDR3 reads TGTGCCAGCACCGATTCTGGCACTGAAGCTTTCTTT. This codes for CASTDSGTEAFF. The variable domain in full, with the rest retrieved from reference TRBV28 and TRBJ1-1, is DVKVTQSSRYLVKRTGEKVFLECVQDMDHENMFWYRQDPGLGLRLIYFSYDVKMKEKGDIPEGYSVSREKKERFSLILESASTNQTSMYLCASTDSGTEAFFGQGTRLTVV.

This clonotype has a count of ten or more. This chain joins TRBV7-6 and TRBJ2-2; 9 bases fit TRBD1. Germline V gene data show CDR1 as SGHVS and CDR2 as FNYEAQ. The V gene end was trimmed by 4 bases and the J gene end by 1 base; junction bases not matched to a gene: 7. The CDR3 totals 17 residues. The CDR3 nucleotides are TGTGCCAGCAGCTGGGGGCCGGGACAGGGGAACACCGGGGAGCTGTTTTTT. It specifies CASSWGPGQGNTGELFF.

This clonotype was counted at least ten times. The chain is built from TRBV7-2 and TRBJ2-1, with unresolved D. This CDR3 has 15 amino acids. V lost 0 bases, J lost 8 bases, and 14 bases lay in between. CDR1 is SGHTA, CDR2 FQGNSA, per germline. The CDR3 reads CASSLAYASSYEQFF. CDR3 nucleotides: TGTGCCAGCAGCTTAGCGTATGCCAGTAGCTATGAGCAGTTCTTC.

This clonotype showed up just a few times. This sequence joins TRBV5-5 and TRBJ2-2, with 7 bases matching TRBD1. Trimming at V came to 4 bases and at J to 2 bases, leaving 11 bases not matched to a gene. This CDR3 is 17 amino acids long. The germline CDR1 and CDR2 sequences are SGHKS and YYEKEE (reference sequence). CDR3 amino acids: CASSRQPGQTNTGELFF. The CDR3 DNA reads TGTGCCAGCAGCAGACAACCGGGACAGACAAACACCGGGGAGCTGTTTTTT. The entire variable domain, with the rest obtained from reference TRBV5-5 and TRBJ2-2, is as follows: DAGVTQSPTHLIKTRGQQVTLRCSPISGHKSVSWYQQVLGQGPQFIFQYYEKEERGRGNFPDRFSARQFPNYSSELNVNALLLGDSALYLCASSRQPGQTNTGELFFGEGSRLTVL.

This clonotype was observed many times. The chain combines TRBV7-9 with TRBJ1-1; D not resolved. Germline CDR1 reads SEHNR; CDR2 reads FQNEAQ (reference sequence). Trimming took off 0 bases at V and 1 base at J, with 15 bases between the two ends. CDR3 length: 17 amino acids. The CDR3 DNA follows: TGTGCCAGCAGCTTAGCTATTGGGTCAGGTCGGAACACTGAAGCTTTCTTT. Translating it yields CASSLAIGSGRNTEAFF.

The sample holds many counts of this clonotype. The gene calls are TRBV29-1 and TRBJ1-1; D is undetermined. The length of the CDR3 is 10 residues. V lost 7 bases to trimming and J lost 6 bases, with 9 bases between them. Germline CDR1 reads SQVTM; CDR2 reads ANQGSEA. CDR3 coding DNA: TGCAGCGCCGCCGGGTCTGAAGCTTTCTTT. Protein: CSAAGSEAFF. Together with reference TRBV29-1 and TRBJ1-1, the CDR3 gives the full variable domain: SAVISQKPSRDICQRGTSLTIQCQVDSQVTMMFWYRQQPGQSLTLIATANQGSEATYESGFVIDKFPISRPNLTFSTLTVSNMSPEDSSIYLCSAAGSEAFFGQGTRLTVV.

This clonotype was seen many times. V gene TRBV29-1 combines with J gene TRBJ2-7; 7 positions agree with TRBD1. CDR1 SQVTM and CDR2 ANQGSEA come from the germline V gene. J gave up 2 bases and V 7 bases, and 11 bases lay outside the gene matches. The CDR3 runs to 14 residues. The CDR3: CSAASGTVAYEQYF. The DNA for the CDR3 is TGCAGCGCAGCTTCGGGGACAGTAGCCTACGAGCAGTACTTC.

There are many counts of this clonotype. The chain uses TRBV10-3 and TRBJ2-7; unclear D gene. Between the trimmed V and J ends, which lost 10 bases and 5 bases, there was a span of 15 bases. The CDR3 has 12 residues. Germline V gene sequence: CDR1 ENHRY, CDR2 SYGVKD. CDR3 coding DNA: TGTGCCACCCGGACGGTCAAGAACGAGCAGTACTTC. Amino acids: CATRTVKNEQYF.

This clonotype turned up a few times. This may stem from a read error, because a much larger clone lies one nucleotide away. The chain has TRBV28 and TRBJ1-1, with a possible D match to TRBD1 (6 bases). Germline lookup yields CDR1 MDHEN and CDR2 SYDVKM. This CDR3 is 12 amino acids long. The V and J ends lost 5 bases and 8 bases respectively, with 12 bases between them. The CDR3 protein is CASSPSGTEAFF. For the CDR3, the DNA is TGTGCCAGCAGTCCCTCAGGGACAGAAGCTTTCTTT.

There are many counts of this clonotype. J is TRBJ2-3 and V is TRBV29-1; TRBD1 aligns across 10 bases. Trimming removed 4 bases from V and 4 bases from J; junction bases left unmatched: 5. CDR3 length equals 14 residues. Germline V gives CDR1 SQVTM, CDR2 ANQGSEA. CDR3 protein: CSVVRDRGADTQYF. The CDR3 DNA follows: TGCAGCGTTGTCCGGGACAGGGGCGCAGATACGCAGTATTTT.

This clonotype was counted many times. The rearrangement links TRBV20-1 to TRBJ1-2; possibly TRBD1 for D (6 bases). Germline V lookup: CDR1 DFQATT, CDR2 SNEGSKA (reference sequence). This CDR3 region has 13 residues. V was pared by 4 bases and J by 4 bases, with 13 bases between. The CDR3 coding sequence is TGCAGTGCTAATACAGGGATGGTCTATGGCTACACCTTC. This translates into CSANTGMVYGYTF.

On this clonotype itself: A much larger clone lies a single base off, so this may be a read error. This sequence joins TRBV7-9 and TRBJ1-1; D might be TRBD1 (5 bases). This CDR3 has 13 residues. Germline V gives CDR1 SEHNR, CDR2 FQNEAQ (reference sequence). The CDR3, as DNA: TGTGCCAGCAGCTTAAAGGTGGGGACTGAAGCTCTCTTT. This sequence encodes CASSLKVGTEALF.

Of note for this clonotype: A much larger clone lies one base from this, so it may be a read error. V and J are TRBV28 and TRBJ1-5; no clear D gene. Germline CDR1 reads MDHEN; CDR2 reads SYDVKM. The CDR3 length is 14 residues. Written as DNA, the CDR3 is TGTGCCAGCAGCCGCCGTTTGAGCAATCAGTCCCAGCATTTT. It specifies CASSRRLSNQSQHF.

This clonotype was counted only a few times. One end of the junction is discordant with germline, which a read error may explain. The genes are TRBV9 and TRBJ2-1; D might be TRBD1 or TRBD2, each matching 5 bases. This CDR3 spans 15 amino acids. CDR1 is SGDLS and CDR2 is YYNGEE in the germline V gene. The CDR3 region is CASSVDGDPYNEQLF. The CDR3 coding sequence is TGTGCCAGCAGCGTAGATGGGGACCCCTACAATGAGCAGCTCTTC.

At least ten counts were recorded for this clonotype. V usage is TRBV14 and J usage is TRBJ1-3; a weak D match, TRBD1 (5 bases). The CDR3 has 16 amino acids. Germline V gene sequence: CDR1 SGHDN, CDR2 FVKESK. The V gene lost 4 bases and the J gene lost 0 bases, with 13 bases spanning the gap. The DNA of the CDR3 is TGTGCCAGCAGCCCTAGATGGGGACGCTCTGGAAACACCATATATTTT. Encoded protein: CASSPRWGRSGNTIYF.

This clonotype was detected a few times. The chain links TRBV20-1 to TRBJ2-2; TRBD2 matches at 9 bases. The trim removed 3 bases at V and 1 base at J, leaving 6 bases unmatched. Germline V lookup: CDR1 DFQATT, CDR2 SNEGSKA (reference sequence). This CDR3 contains 16 residues. CDR3 bases: TGCAGTGCTAGGCCCTGGACTAGCGAGAACACCGGGGAGCTGTTTTTT. This gives the protein CSARPWTSENTGELFF.

This clonotype was counted at least ten times. The chain uses TRBV25-1 and TRBJ2-3, with 7 bases that match TRBD2. The germline V gene encodes CDR1 MGHDK and CDR2 SYGVNS. The length of the CDR3 is 16 residues. V was pared by 4 bases and J by 0 bases, with 7 bases of the junction left unmatched. The CDR3: CASSGRLAVSTDTQYF. CDR3 nucleotides: TGTGCCAGCAGTGGACGACTAGCAGTTAGCACAGATACGCAGTATTTT.

This clonotype was seen ten or more times. The chain recombines TRBV20-1 with TRBJ1-1; D remains ambiguous. This CDR3 region has 16 residues. V was cut by 6 bases and J by 4 bases, with 24 bases left in between. Germline V gives CDR1 DFQATT, CDR2 SNEGSKA (reference sequence). For the CDR3, the DNA is TGCAGTGCCACCCCCGCGGATGGGGTTCGGACCACTGAAGCTTTCTTT. This translates into CSATPADGVRTTEAFF.

As to this clonotype: At one end, the junction sequence differs from germline, possibly due to a read error. The chain joins TRBV29-1 to TRBJ1-2, with D possibly being TRBD1 (6 bases). The CDR3 sequence is 13 residues long. Germline V gene sequence: CDR1 SQVTM, CDR2 ANQGSEA. DNA of the CDR3: TGCAACGTTGGGGGGCAGGGTCGTAATGGCTACACCTTC. It specifies CNVGGQGRNGYTF.

To note about this clonotype: The CDR3 does not close with the conserved phenylalanine or tryptophan, likely indicating a read error. Because the CDR3's place on the DNA is in doubt, the DNA is left out and the CDR3 is given as listed by TCRdb. CDR3 in amino acids: CSAPGLSSYEQHL. The chain recombines TRBV20-1 with TRBJ2-7; no DNA check was done on the table's D call, TRBD1. The germline gives CDR1 DFQATT, CDR2 SNEGSKA (reference sequence). Including both end residues, the CDR3 is 13 amino acids long.

This clonotype was observed at least ten times. This rearrangement joins TRBV29-1 to TRBJ1-5; weak D call: TRBD1 (6 bases). Per the germline V gene, CDR1 is SQVTM and CDR2 is ANQGSEA. The CDR3 length is 13 residues. V dropped 2 bases and J dropped 3 bases, with 8 bases sitting between them. As DNA, the CDR3 is TGCAGCGTTGAACAGGGGAACAATCAGCCCCAGCATTTT. Protein: CSVEQGNNQPQHF. Full variable domain (rest looked up from reference TRBV29-1 and TRBJ1-5): SAVISQKPSRDICQRGTSLTIQCQVDSQVTMMFWYRQQPGQSLTLIATANQGSEATYESGFVIDKFPISRPNLTFSTLTVSNMSPEDSSIYLCSVEQGNNQPQHFGDGTRLSIL.

This clonotype has at least ten counts. The CDR3 protein is CASSLGGRGRAGEQFF. The CDR3 nucleotides are TGTGCCAGCAGCTTAGGCGGGCGCGGGAGGGCCGGTGAGCAGTTCTTC. The chain uses TRBV13 and TRBJ2-1, with 9 bases identical to TRBD2. The CDR3 spans 16 residues. Germline lookup yields CDR1 PRHDT and CDR2 FYEKMQ (reference sequence). J was trimmed by 9 bases and V by 0 bases; bases with no gene match: 9.

This clonotype was detected many times. V gene TRBV27 combines with J gene TRBJ1-6; possibly TRBD1 for D (5 bases). Trimming took 6 bases from V and 8 from J, leaving 11 bases between them. Germline V gene data show CDR1 as MNHEY and CDR2 as SMNVEV (reference sequence). The CDR3 has 13 amino acids. CDR3 protein: CASRGTWDSPLHF. In DNA, the CDR3 is TGTGCCAGCAGAGGGACCTGGGATTCACCCCTCCACTTT.

This clonotype was found many times. The V gene is TRBV13, the J gene TRBJ2-5; no firm D call. CDR3 length equals 14 residues. CDR1 is PRHDT and CDR2 is FYEKMQ in the germline V gene (reference sequence). V shed 0 bases and J shed 0 bases, with 5 bases lying between them. The CDR3, as DNA: TGTGCCAGCAGCTTAGGACAGAACCAAGAGACCCAGTACTTC. It codes for CASSLGQNQETQYF.

On this clonotype: A far larger clone differs by one base, so this is likely a read error. The rearrangement uses TRBV7-2 and TRBJ2-1, with D tentatively TRBD1 or TRBD2 (5 bases each). The CDR3 consists of 15 residues. The germline V gene encodes CDR1 SGHTA and CDR2 FQGNSA. Trimming removed 5 bases at V and 4 bases at J, with 15 bases between. CDR3 residues: CASSSQGGPYNEQFF. Here the CDR3 DNA reads TGTGCCAGCAGCAGTCAGGGCGGGCCGTACAATGAGCAGTTCTTC.

This clonotype was seen repeatedly, ten times or more. This sequence joins TRBV29-1 and TRBJ1-1; possible D gene TRBD1, 5 bases. V was pared by 4 bases and J by 1 base, with 13 bases between. This CDR3 comprises 14 residues. Germline V gene lookup returns CDR1 SQVTM and CDR2 ANQGSEA. The CDR3: CSVVRGEANTEAFF. In DNA form, the CDR3 reads TGCAGCGTTGTGAGGGGTGAGGCGAACACTGAAGCTTTCTTT. Drawing the rest from reference TRBV29-1 and TRBJ1-1, the complete variable domain is SAVISQKPSRDICQRGTSLTIQCQVDSQVTMMFWYRQQPGQSLTLIATANQGSEATYESGFVIDKFPISRPNLTFSTLTVSNMSPEDSSIYLCSVVRGEANTEAFFGQGTRLTVV.

This chain connects TRBV7-9 to TRBJ2-5; D assignment may be TRBD1 or TRBD2 (5 bases each). The CDR3 covers 15 residues. Between the trimmed V and J ends, which lost 4 bases and 2 bases, there was a span of 14 bases. Germline CDR1 is SEHNR and CDR2 is FQNEAQ (reference sequence). CDR3 region: CASSSGRGPQETQYF. The CDR3 nucleotides read TGTGCCAGCAGCTCAGGACGGGGCCCGCAAGAGACCCAGTACTTC. The complete variable domain, with remaining parts taken from reference TRBV7-9 and TRBJ2-5, reads DTGVSQNPRHKITKRGQNVTFRCDPISEHNRLYWYRQTLGQGPEFLTYFQNEAQLEKSRLLSDRFSAERPKGSFSTLEIQRTEQGDSAMYLCASSSGRGPQETQYFGPGTRLLVL.

This clonotype was picked up many times. The junction does not match germline at one end; this may be a read error. This chain links TRBV20-1 with TRBJ2-3, with 8 bases that match TRBD1. The CDR3 consists of 15 residues. The germline V gene encodes CDR1 DFQATT and CDR2 SNEGSKA (reference sequence). The CDR3 reads CSAGDRGDSTDTQYF. CDR3 coding DNA: TGCAGTGCTGGAGACAGGGGTGATAGCACAGATACGCAGTATTTT.

This clonotype was counted between two and nine times. This chain uses TRBV27 with TRBJ2-2; 13 bases line up with TRBD2. The CDR3 has 14 residues. V was clipped by 6 bases and J by 7 bases; unmatched bases: 2. Looked up from germline, CDR1 is MNHEY and CDR2 is SMNVEV (reference sequence). Here the CDR3 DNA reads TGTGCCAGCAGCCGGACTAGCGGGAGCGGGGAGCTGTTTTTT. It encodes CASSRTSGSGELFF.